This TCR beta chain comes out of a study of blood T cell repertoires in COVID-19 (TCRdb year 2020). At the level of the whole study: Samples from collaborators originated in the United States, Italy and Spain and spanned both the acute and convalescent phases of COVID-19. The sample metadata nearly always contained a de-identified subject ID, COVID-19 status, age in years and sex. Where HLA class I and class II types were available, the types were taken from metadata supplied by the sample provider, not from assay-based typing. The samples were drawn from two sources: the first 160 participants of the ongoing ImmuneRACE study, and 1,254 subjects contributed by 6 global collaborators. The material from the prospective study consisted of cDNA or gDNA derived from T cells, B-cell-depleted T cells, or PBMCs. A freely available public database, intended as a resource for researchers studying the immune response to SARS-CoV-2, is where the repertoires were released. The dataset comprised deeply sampled blood TCRbeta repertoires from subjects exposed to, actively infected with, or recovered from COVID-19.

The immunoSEQ Assay, a bias-controlled multiplex PCR, was used to amplify TCRbeta CDR3 regions from genomic DNA. The original methods were these. Within the assay, amplification of reference gene primers was used to estimate how many nucleated cells each sample contained. Sequence reads were collapsed and filtered to measure the absolute abundance of every unique TCRbeta CDR3 rearrangement. For each sample, productive Simpson clonality was calculated by taking the square root of Simpson's diversity index across productive rearrangements. Not all clones reach the TCRdb copy of this immuneACCESS table, which keeps in-frame sequences only. Checked studies attribute under half of the gap to unresolved V genes and leave the rest unexplained. The V and J calls and clone size come from that table; D and trimming were worked out from the DNA. The sample table holds 300,000 to 400,000 clones, of which just over 85% were seen once. Clones ranked in the top ten supply about 4.2% of the sample.

Results the study describes overall, beyond this receptor: How much clinical and demographic metadata was included differed by source and by participant, and the metadata was provided uncurated.

Enrolling through a virtual design, the prospective study's participants ranged in age from roughly 18 to 100 years and lived across some 23 United States geographic areas. To assign participants to cohorts, the prospective study relied on clinical history that participants themselves reported in a screening survey and a study questionnaire. In the prospective study, mobile phlebotomists collected whole blood, serum and a nasopharyngeal or oropharyngeal swab from each participant. Participants in the prospective study had the option to provide additional blood draws and questionnaires over a 2-month period. Prospective study blood samples were shipped either frozen or at room temperature before DNA extraction. Concerning this clone: Its antigen is currently not known. Base qualities were left out, and no much larger clone turns up one base away.

The sample consisted of PBMCs or T cells enriched from blood (not recorded which). The receptor was derived from a middle-aged woman with acute COVID-19.

In nucleotides, the sequence is TGTGCCAGCAGCCCACGACTAGCGGGCCGCTCCTACAATGAGCAGTTCTTC. Its coded protein is CASSPRLAGRSYNEQFF. The chain is made from TRBV28 and TRBJ2-1; the central 10 bases match TRBD2. Spanning cysteine to phenylalanine, the CDR3 consists of 17 amino acids. Left in the record is the CDR3 DNA by itself, 51 bases read in frame from the first base. The V end gives up 6 bases and the J end 0 bases, leaving 8 bases in the junction not matched to a gene. CDR1 and CDR2, looked up from the germline V gene, are MDHEN and SYDVKM.